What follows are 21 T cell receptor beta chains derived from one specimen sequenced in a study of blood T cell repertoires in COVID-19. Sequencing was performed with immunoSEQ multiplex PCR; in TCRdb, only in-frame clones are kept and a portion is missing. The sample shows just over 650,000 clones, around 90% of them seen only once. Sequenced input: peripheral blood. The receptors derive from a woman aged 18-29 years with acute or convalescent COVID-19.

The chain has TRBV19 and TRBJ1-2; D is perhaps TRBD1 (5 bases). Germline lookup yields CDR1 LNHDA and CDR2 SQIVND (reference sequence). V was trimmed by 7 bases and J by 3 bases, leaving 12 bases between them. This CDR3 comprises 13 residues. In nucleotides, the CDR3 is TGTGCCAGTACCCTAGACAGCTACTATGGCTACACCTTC. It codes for CASTLDSYYGYTF.

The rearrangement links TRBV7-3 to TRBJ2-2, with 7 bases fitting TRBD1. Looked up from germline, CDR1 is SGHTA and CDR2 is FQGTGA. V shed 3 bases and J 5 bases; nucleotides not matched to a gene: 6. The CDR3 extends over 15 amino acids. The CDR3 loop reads CASSLKGAYTGELFF. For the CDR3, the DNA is TGTGCCAGCAGCTTGAAGGGGGCTTATACCGGGGAGCTGTTTTTT. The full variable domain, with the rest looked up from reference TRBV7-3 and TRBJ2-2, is GAGVSQTPSNKVTEKGKYVELRCDPISGHTALYWYRQSLGQGPEFLIYFQGTGAADDSGLPNDRFFAVRPEGSVSTLKIQRTERGDSAVYLCASSLKGAYTGELFFGEGSRLTVL.

The CDR3 here is CASSAVSASSHNEQFF. For the CDR3, the DNA is TGTGCCAGCAGCGCCGTATCGGCTAGCAGCCACAATGAGCAGTTCTTC. The rearrangement uses TRBV9 and TRBJ2-1; D might be TRBD2 (5 bases). The CDR3 is 16 amino acids. V lost 3 bases and J lost 5, with 18 bases in between. Germline loops: CDR1 SGDLS, CDR2 YYNGEE.

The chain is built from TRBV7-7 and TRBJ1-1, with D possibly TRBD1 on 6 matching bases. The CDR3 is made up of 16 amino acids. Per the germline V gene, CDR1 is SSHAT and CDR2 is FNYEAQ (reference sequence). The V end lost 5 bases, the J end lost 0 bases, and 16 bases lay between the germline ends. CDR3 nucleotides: TGTGCCAGCAGCCTAAGCAGGGGATTCATGAACACTGAAGCTTTCTTT. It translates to CASSLSRGFMNTEAFF.

This CDR3 is CASSLATGSLPNYGYTF. CDR3 DNA: TGTGCCAGCAGCTTGGCGACAGGGTCCCTTCCTAACTATGGCTACACCTTC. V is TRBV5-4 and J is TRBJ1-2; 7 bases line up with TRBD1. From germline, CDR1 is SGHNT and CDR2 YYREEE (reference sequence). V was pared by 0 bases and J by 0 bases, with 8 bases of the junction left unmatched. This CDR3 has 17 amino acids. The full variable domain, in which reference TRBV5-4 and TRBJ1-2 provide the parts outside the CDR3, is ETGVTQSPTHLIKTRGQQVTLRCSSQSGHNTVSWYQQALGQGPQFIFQYYREEENGRGNFPPRFSGLQFPNYSSELNVNALELDDSALYLCASSLATGSLPNYGYTFGSGTRLTVV.

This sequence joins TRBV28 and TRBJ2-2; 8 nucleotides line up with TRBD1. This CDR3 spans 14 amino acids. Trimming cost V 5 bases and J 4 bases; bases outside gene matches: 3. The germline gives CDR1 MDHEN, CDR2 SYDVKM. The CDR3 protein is CASSKDRGTGELFF. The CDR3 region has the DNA TGTGCCAGCAGTAAAGACAGGGGCACCGGGGAGCTGTTTTTT.

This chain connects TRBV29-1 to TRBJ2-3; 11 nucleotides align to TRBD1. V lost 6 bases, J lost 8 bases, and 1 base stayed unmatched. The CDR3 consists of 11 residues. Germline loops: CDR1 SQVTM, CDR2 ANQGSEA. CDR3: CSVGQGGTQYF. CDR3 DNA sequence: TGCAGCGTGGGACAGGGGGGTACGCAGTATTTT.

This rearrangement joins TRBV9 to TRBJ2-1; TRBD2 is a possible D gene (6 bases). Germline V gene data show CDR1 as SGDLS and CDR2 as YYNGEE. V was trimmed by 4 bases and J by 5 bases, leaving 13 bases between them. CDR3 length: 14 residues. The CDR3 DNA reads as TGTGCCAGCAGCCCCCGGACTAAAGACAATGAGCAGTTCTTC. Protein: CASSPRTKDNEQFF.

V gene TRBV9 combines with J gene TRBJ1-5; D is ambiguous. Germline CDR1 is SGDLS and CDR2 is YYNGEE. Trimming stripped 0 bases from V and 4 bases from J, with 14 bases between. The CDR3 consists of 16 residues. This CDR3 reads CASSVGRGKRNQPQHF. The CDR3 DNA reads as TGTGCCAGCAGCGTAGGCCGGGGTAAGAGGAATCAGCCCCAGCATTTT.

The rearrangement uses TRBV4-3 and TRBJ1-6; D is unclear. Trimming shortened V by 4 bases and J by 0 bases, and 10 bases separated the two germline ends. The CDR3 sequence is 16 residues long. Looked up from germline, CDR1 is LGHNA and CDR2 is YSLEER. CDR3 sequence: CASSPVLLSYNSPLHF. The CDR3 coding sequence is TGCGCCAGCAGCCCAGTTCTCCTCTCCTATAATTCACCCCTCCACTTT.

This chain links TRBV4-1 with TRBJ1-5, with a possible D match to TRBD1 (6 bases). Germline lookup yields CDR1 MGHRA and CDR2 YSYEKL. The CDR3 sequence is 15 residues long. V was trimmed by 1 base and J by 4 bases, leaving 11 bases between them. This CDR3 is CASSQVVGANQPQHF. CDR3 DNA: TGCGCCAGCAGCCAAGTAGTGGGGGCGAATCAGCCCCAGCATTTT.

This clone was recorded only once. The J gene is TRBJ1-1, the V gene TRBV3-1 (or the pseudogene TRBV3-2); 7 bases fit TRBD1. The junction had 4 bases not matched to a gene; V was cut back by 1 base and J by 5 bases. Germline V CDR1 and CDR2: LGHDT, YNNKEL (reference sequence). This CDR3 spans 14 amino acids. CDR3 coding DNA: TGTGCCAGCAGCCAAGGACAGGGCAGTACTGAAGCTTTCTTT. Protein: CASSQGQGSTEAFF.

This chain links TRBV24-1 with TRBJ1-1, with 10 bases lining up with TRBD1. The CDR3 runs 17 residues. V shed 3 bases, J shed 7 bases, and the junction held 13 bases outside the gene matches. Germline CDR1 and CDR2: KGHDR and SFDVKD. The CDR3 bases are TGTGCCACCAGTGATGGGGGACCGGGACAGGGGTACGGTGAAGCTTTCTTT. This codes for CATSDGGPGQGYGEAFF.

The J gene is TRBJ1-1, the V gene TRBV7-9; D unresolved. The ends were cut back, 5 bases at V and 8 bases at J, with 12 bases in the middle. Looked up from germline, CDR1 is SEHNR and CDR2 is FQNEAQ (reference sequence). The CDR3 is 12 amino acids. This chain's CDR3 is CASSPGNSEAFF. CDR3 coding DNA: TGTGCCAGCAGCCCCGGGAACTCGGAAGCTTTCTTT. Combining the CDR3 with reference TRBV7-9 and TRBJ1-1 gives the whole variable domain DTGVSQNPRHKITKRGQNVTFRCDPISEHNRLYWYRQTLGQGPEFLTYFQNEAQLEKSRLLSDRFSAERPKGSFSTLEIQRTEQGDSAMYLCASSPGNSEAFFGQGTRLTVV.

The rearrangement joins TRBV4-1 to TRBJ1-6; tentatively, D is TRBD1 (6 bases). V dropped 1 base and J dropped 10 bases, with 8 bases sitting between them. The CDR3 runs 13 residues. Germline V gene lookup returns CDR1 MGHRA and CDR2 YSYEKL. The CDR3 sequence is CASSQGQASPLHF. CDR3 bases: TGCGCCAGCAGCCAAGGACAGGCCTCACCCCTCCACTTT.

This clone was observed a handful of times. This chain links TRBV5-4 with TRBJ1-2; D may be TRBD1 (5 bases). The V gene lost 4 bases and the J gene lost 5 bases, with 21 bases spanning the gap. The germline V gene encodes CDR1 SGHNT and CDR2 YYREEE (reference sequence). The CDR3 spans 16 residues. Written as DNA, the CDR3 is TGTGCCAGCAGCCTCCTTCCTGGACGGACACAATATGGCTACACCTTC. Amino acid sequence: CASSLLPGRTQYGYTF.

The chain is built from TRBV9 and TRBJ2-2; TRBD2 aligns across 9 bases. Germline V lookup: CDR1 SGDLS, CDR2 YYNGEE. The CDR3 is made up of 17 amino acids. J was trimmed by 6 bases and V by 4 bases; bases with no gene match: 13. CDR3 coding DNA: TGTGCCAGCAGCCCTCGAGGGAGGGAGCGGGGGGCCGGGGAGCTGTTTTTT. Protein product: CASSPRGRERGAGELFF.

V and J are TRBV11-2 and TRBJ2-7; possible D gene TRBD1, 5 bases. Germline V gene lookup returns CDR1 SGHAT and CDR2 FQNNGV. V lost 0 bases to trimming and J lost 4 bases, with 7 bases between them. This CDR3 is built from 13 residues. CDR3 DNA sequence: TGTGCCAGCAGCTTAGAAGGGGTGTACGAGCAGTACTTC. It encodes CASSLEGVYEQYF.

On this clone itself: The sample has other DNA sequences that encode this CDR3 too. CDR3 bases: TGTGCCAGCAGCTTGCGGGGGTCTGGGGCCAACGTCCTGACTTTC. It specifies CASSLRGSGANVLTF. J is TRBJ2-6 and V is TRBV11-2; 7 nucleotides align to TRBD2. The trim removed 3 bases at V and 1 base at J, leaving 0 bases unmatched. This CDR3 spans 15 amino acids. Germline CDR1 is SGHAT and CDR2 is FQNNGV.

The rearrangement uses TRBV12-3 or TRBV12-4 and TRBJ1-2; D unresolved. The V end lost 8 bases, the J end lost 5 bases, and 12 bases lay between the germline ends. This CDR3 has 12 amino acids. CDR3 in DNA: TGTGCCAGCGGAGACCTTGGGTATGGCTACACCTTC. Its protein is CASGDLGYGYTF.

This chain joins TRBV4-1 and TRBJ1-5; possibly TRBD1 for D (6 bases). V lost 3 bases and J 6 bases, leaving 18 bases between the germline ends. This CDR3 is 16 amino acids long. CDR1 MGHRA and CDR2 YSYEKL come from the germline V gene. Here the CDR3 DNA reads TGCGCCAGCAGCCACCGGGACGTGGGAGGGGGTCAGCCCCAGCATTTT. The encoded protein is CASSHRDVGGGQPQHF.